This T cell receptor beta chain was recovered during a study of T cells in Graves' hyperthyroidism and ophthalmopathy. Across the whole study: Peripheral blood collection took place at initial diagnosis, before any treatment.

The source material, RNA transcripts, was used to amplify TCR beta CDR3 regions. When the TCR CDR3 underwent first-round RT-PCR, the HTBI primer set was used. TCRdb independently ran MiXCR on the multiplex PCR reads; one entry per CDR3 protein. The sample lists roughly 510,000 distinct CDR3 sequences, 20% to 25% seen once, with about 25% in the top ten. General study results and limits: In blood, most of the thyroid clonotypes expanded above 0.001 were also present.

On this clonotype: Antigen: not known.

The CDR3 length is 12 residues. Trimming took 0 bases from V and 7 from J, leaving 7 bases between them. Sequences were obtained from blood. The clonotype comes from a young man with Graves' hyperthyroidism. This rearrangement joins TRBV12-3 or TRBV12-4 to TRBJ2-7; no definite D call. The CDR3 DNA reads TGTGCCAGCAGTTTAGCTGACACTGAGCAGTACTTC. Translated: CASSLADTEQYF.